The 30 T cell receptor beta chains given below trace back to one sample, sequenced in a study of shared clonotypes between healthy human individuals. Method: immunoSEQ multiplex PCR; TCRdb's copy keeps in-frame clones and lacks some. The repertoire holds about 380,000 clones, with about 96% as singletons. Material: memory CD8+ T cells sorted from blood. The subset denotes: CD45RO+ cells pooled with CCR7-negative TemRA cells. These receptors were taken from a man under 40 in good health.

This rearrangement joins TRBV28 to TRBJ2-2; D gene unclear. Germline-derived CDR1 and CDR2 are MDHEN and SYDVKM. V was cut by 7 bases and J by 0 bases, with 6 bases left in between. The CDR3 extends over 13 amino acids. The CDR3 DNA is TGTGCCAGCACGCTAGCGAACACCGGGGAGCTGTTTTTT. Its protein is CASTLANTGELFF. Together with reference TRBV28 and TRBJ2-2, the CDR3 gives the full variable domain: DVKVTQSSRYLVKRTGEKVFLECVQDMDHENMFWYRQDPGLGLRLIYFSYDVKMKEKGDIPEGYSVSREKKERFSLILESASTNQTSMYLCASTLANTGELFFGEGSRLTVL.

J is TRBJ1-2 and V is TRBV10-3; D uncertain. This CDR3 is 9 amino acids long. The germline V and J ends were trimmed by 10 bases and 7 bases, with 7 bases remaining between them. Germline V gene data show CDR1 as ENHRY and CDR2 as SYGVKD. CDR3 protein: CASIGGYTF. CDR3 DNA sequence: TGTGCCAGCATCGGTGGCTACACCTTC.

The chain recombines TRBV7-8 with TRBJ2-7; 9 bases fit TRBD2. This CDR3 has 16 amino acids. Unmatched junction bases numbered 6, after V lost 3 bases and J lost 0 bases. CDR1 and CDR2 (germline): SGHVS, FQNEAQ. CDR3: CASSFKLAGSSYEQYF. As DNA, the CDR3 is TGTGCCAGCAGCTTTAAACTAGCGGGTAGCTCCTACGAGCAGTACTTC.

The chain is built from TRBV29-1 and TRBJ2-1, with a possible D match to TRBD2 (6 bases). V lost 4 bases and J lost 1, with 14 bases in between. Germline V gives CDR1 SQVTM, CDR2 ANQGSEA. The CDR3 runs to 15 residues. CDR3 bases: TGCAGCGTTGGGGTCGCGGGAATGTCCTACAATGAGCAGTTCTTC. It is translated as CSVGVAGMSYNEQFF.

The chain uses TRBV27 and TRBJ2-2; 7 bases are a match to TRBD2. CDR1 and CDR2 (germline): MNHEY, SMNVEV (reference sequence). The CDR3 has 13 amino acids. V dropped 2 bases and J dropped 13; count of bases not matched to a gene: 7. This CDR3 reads CASSLSREGSLFF. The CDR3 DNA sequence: TGTGCCAGCAGTTTAAGTAGGGAGGGATCGCTGTTTTTT.

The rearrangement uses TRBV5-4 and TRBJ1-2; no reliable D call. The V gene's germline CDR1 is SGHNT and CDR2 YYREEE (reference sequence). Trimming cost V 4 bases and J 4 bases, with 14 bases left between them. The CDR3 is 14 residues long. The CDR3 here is CASSPWTDLYGYTF. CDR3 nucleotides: TGTGCCAGCAGCCCTTGGACCGACCTCTATGGCTACACCTTC.

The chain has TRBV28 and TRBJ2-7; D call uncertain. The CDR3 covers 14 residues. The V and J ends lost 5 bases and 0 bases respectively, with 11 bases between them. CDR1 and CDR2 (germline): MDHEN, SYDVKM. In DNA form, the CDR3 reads TGTGCCAGCAGTCCCCCGATGAGCTCCTACGAGCAGTACTTC. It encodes CASSPPMSSYEQYF.

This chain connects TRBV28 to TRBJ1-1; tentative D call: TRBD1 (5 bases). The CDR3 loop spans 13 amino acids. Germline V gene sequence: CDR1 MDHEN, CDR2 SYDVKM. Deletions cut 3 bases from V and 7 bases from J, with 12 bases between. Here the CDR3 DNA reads TGTGCCAGCAGTTTGAGGGGCGCGGGTGAAGCTTTCTTT. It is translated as CASSLRGAGEAFF.

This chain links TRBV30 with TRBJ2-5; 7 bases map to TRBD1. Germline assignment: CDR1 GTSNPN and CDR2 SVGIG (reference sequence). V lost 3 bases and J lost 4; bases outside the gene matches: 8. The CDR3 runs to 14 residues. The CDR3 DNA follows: TGTGCCTGGAGGAAGGGGGCGCCGGCAGAGACCCAGTACTTC. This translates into CAWRKGAPAETQYF.

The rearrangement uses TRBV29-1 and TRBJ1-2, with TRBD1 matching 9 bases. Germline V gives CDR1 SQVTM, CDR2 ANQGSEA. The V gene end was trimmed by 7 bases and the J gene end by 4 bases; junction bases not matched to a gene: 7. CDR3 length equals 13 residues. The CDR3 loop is CSAPGQGPYGYTF. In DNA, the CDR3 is TGCAGCGCCCCGGGACAGGGTCCCTATGGCTACACCTTC.

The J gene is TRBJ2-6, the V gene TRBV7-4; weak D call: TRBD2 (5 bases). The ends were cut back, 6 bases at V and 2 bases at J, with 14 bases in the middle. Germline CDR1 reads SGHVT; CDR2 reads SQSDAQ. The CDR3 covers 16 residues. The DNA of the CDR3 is TGTGCCAGCAGTTTTACCGCCGGGGCTGGGGCCAACGTCCTGACTTTC. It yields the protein CASSFTAGAGANVLTF.

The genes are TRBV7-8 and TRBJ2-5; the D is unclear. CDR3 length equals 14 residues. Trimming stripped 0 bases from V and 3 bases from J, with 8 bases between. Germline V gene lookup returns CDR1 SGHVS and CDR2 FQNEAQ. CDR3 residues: CASSLAGLEETQYF. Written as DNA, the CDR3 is TGTGCCAGCAGCTTAGCAGGGTTAGAAGAGACCCAGTACTTC. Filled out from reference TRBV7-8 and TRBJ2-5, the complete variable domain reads GAGVSQSPRYKVAKRGQDVALRCDPISGHVSLFWYQQALGQGPEFLTYFQNEAQLDKSGLPSDRFFAERPEGSVSTLKIQRTQQEDSAVYLCASSLAGLEETQYFGPGTRLLVL.

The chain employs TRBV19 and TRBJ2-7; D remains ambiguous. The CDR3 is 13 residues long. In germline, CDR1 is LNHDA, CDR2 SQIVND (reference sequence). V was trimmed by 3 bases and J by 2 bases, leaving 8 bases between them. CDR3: CASSIGNTYEQYF. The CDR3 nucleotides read TGTGCCAGTAGTATTGGGAACACCTACGAGCAGTACTTC. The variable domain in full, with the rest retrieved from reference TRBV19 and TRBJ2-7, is DGGITQSPKYLFRKEGQNVTLSCEQNLNHDAMYWYRQDPGQGLRLIYYSQIVNDFQKGDIAEGYSVSREKKESFPLTVTSAQKNPTAFYLCASSIGNTYEQYFGPGTRLTVT.

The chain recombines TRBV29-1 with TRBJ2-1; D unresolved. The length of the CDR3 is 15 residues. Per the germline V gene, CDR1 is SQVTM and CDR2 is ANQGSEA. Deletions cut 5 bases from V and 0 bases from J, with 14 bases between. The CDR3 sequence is CSVWVRASSYNEQFF. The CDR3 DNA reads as TGCAGCGTTTGGGTCCGGGCGAGCTCCTACAATGAGCAGTTCTTC.

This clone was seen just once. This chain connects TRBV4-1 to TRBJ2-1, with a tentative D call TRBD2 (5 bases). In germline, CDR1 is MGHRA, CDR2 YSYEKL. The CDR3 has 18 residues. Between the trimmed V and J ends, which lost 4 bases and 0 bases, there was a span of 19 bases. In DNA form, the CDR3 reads TGCGCCAGCAGCCGCAAGCGGCTGGCACCAAGCTCCTACAATGAGCAGTTCTTC. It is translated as CASSRKRLAPSSYNEQFF.

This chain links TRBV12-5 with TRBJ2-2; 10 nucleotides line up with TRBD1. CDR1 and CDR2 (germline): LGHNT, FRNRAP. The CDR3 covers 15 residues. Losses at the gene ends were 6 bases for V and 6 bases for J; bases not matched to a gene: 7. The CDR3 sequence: CASGFGTGVPGELFF. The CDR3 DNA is TGTGCTAGTGGGTTTGGGACAGGGGTCCCCGGGGAGCTGTTTTTT.

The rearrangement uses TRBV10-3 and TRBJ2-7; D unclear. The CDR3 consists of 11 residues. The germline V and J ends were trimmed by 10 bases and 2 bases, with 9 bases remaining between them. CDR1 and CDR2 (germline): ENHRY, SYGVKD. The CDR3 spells CATGLTYEQYF. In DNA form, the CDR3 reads TGTGCCACTGGGCTCACCTACGAGCAGTACTTC.

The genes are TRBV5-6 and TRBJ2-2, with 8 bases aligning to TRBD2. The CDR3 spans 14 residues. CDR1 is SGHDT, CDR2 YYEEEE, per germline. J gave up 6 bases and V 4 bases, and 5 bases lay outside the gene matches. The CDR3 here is CASSTGLVAGELFF. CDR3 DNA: TGTGCCAGCAGCACGGGACTAGTGGCCGGGGAGCTGTTTTTT. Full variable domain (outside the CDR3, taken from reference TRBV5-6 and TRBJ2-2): DAGVTQSPTHLIKTRGQQVTLRCSPKSGHDTVSWYQQALGQGPQFIFQYYEEEERQRGNFPDRFSGHQFPNYSSELNVNALLLGDSALYLCASSTGLVAGELFFGEGSRLTVL.

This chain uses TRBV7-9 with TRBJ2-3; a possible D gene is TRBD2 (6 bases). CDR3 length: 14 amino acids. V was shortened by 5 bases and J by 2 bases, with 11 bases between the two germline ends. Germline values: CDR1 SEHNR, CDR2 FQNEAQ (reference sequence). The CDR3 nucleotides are TGTGCCAGCAGCCCGAGGGACTCCACAGATACGCAGTATTTT. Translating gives CASSPRDSTDTQYF.

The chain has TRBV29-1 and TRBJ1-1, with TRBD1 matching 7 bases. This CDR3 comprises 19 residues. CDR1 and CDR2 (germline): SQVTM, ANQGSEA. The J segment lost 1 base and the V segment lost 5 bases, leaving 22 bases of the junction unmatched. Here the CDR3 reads CSVIGPGQAIGEGNTEAFF. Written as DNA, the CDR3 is TGCAGCGTTATAGGACCTGGACAGGCCATCGGGGAAGGGAACACTGAAGCTTTCTTT.

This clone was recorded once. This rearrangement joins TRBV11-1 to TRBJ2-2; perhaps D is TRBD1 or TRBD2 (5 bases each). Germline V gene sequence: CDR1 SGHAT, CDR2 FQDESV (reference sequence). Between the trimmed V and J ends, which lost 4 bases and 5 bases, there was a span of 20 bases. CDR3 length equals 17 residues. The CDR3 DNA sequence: TGTGCCAGCAGCTCCGGGGCATGGGGAATGGCGACCGGGGAGCTGTTTTTT. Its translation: CASSSGAWGMATGELFF.

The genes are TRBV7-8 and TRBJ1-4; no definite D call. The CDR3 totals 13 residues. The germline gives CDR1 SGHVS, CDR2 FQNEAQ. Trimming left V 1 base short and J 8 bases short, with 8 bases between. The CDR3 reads CASSLGIMEKLFF. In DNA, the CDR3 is TGTGCCAGCAGCTTAGGGATAATGGAAAAACTGTTTTTT.

DNA for the CDR3: TGCGCCAGCAGCTTTGCGGGGCAGAGCAATCAGCCCCAGCATTTT. Translated: CASSFAGQSNQPQHF. V and J are TRBV5-1 and TRBJ1-5, with a tentative D call TRBD1 (5 bases). V was pared by 2 bases and J by 1 base, with 10 bases between. Germline CDR1 is SGHRS and CDR2 is YFSETQ. The CDR3 runs 15 residues.

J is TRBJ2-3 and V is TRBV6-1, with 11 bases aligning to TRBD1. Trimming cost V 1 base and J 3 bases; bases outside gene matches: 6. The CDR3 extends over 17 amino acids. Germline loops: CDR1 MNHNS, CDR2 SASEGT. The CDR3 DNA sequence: TGTGCCAGCAGTGAAGGACGGGACAGGGGGTTAACAGATACGCAGTATTTT. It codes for CASSEGRDRGLTDTQYF.

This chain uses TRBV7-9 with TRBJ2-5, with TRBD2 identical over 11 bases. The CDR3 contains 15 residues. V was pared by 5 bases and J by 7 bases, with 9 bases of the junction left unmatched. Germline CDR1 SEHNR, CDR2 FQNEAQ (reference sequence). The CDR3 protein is CASSPPGLAGGTQYF. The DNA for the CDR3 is TGTGCCAGCAGCCCCCCGGGGCTAGCGGGAGGGACCCAGTACTTC.

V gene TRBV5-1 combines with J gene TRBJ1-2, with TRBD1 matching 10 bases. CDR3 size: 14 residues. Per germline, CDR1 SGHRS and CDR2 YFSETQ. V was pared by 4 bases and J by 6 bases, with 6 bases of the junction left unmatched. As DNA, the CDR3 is TGCGCCAGCAGCGTCCGGGACAGGGGCCATGGCTACACCTTC. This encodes CASSVRDRGHGYTF.

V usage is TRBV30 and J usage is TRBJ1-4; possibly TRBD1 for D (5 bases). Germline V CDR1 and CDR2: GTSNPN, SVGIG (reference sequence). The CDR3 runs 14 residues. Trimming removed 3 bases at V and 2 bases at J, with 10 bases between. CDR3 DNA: TGTGCCTGGAGCCACGGGGGGACTAATGAAAAACTGTTTTTT. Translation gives CAWSHGGTNEKLFF.

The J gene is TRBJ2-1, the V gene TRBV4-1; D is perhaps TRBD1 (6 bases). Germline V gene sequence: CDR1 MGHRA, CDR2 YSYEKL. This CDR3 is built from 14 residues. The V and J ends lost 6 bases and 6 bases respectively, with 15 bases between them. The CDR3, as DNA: TGCGCCAGCAGAACACCAGGACAGTCCAATGAGCAGTTCTTC. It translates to CASRTPGQSNEQFF.

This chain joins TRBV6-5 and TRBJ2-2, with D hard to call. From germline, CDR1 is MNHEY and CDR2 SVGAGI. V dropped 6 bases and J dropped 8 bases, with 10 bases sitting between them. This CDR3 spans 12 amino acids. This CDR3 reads CASSDTGGELFF. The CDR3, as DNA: TGTGCCAGCAGCGATACCGGTGGGGAGCTGTTTTTT.

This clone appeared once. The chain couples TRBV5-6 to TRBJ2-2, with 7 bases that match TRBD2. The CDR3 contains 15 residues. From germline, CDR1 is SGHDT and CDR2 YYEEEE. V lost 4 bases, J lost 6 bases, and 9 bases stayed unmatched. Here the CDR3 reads CASSPRDYRPGELFF. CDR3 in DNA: TGTGCCAGCAGCCCGCGGGACTATCGGCCCGGGGAGCTGTTTTTT. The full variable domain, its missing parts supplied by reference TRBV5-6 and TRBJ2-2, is DAGVTQSPTHLIKTRGQQVTLRCSPKSGHDTVSWYQQALGQGPQFIFQYYEEEERQRGNFPDRFSGHQFPNYSSELNVNALLLGDSALYLCASSPRDYRPGELFFGEGSRLTVL.